This TCR beta chain was retrieved from a study of T cells in Graves' hyperthyroidism and ophthalmopathy. Turning to the study itself: Before treatment of any kind, peripheral blood was taken at initial diagnosis. Overall study findings and caveats: Ophthalmopathy and stable hyperthyroidism were separated by a 13 V-J model.

Many counts were recorded for this clonotype. Its antigen is currently unknown. Germline V gives CDR1 MDHEN, CDR2 SYDVKM. V was shortened by 6 bases and J by 0 bases, with 9 bases between the two germline ends. The CDR3 runs to 14 residues. On the basis of clinical symptoms, serum thyroxine and TRAb, thyroid ultrasound and orbital computed tomography, diagnoses were made. The source of the PBMCs was 9.5 to 10 ml of fresh peripheral blood. TCR beta CDR3 sequences were amplified from RNA transcripts. A first-round RT-PCR of the TCR CDR3 used the HTBI primer set. In TCRdb, the multiplex PCR reads were re-called with MiXCR into one record per CDR3 protein. This table holds approximately 620,000 distinct CDR3 sequences, about 15% found once.

The V and J genes are TRBV28 and TRBJ1-3, with a weak D call TRBD1 (5 bases). This receptor was identified in a woman aged 25 to 39 with Graves' hyperthyroidism that later progressed to Graves' ophthalmopathy. Sequencing used blood. CDR3 protein: CASSRGPSGNTIYF. The CDR3 region has the DNA TGTGCCAGCAGCCGGGGACCCTCTGGAAACACCATATATTTT.